This TCR beta chain is from a study of CD8 T cells in ankylosing spondylitis. Study-level results: Clones that were linked to disease were CD8+ and were relatively rare in peripheral blood. Blood of patients with ankylosing spondylitis appeared to be characterized by a TCR beta motif of fewer than 10 highly homologous variants. Significant enrichment of disease-linked clones was reportedly seen in matched ankylosing spondylitis synovial fluid.

The CDR3 is 18 amino acids. Germline CDR1 and CDR2: MNHEY and SVGEGT. Between the trimmed V and J ends, which lost 2 bases and 7 bases, there was a span of 23 bases. With molecular barcodes, quantitative 5'-RACE was used to make the TCR beta libraries. TCRdb re-analysed the 5' RACE reads in MiXCR, keeping a single row per CDR3 protein. This sample has roughly 230,000 distinct CDR3 sequences; about 20% occur once, and the top ten carry less than 35%. With regard to this clonotype: Its antigen is unidentified.

The receptor was derived from a male donor with ankylosing spondylitis or in good health (not recorded which). The material sequenced was blood, either unsorted or a sorted T cell fraction (not recorded which). The chain uses TRBV6-2 or TRBV6-3 and TRBJ2-2, with D maybe TRBD1 (5 bases). CDR3 in DNA: TGTGCCAGCAGTTACGGGTTCGCTGACAGAACCCTTGACGGGGAGCTGTTTTTT. Its protein is CASSYGFADRTLDGELFF.